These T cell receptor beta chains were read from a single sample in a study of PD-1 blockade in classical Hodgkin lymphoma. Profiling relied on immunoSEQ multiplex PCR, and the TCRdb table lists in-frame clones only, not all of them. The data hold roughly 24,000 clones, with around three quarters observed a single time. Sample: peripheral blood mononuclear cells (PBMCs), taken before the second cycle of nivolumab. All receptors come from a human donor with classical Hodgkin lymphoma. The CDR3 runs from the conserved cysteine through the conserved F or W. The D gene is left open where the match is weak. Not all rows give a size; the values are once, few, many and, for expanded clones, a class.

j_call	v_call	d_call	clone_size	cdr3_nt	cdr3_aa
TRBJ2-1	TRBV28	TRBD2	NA	TGTGCCAGCAGTATAGCGGGAGGGCCGCTGAATGAGCAGTTCTTC	CASSIAGGPLNEQFF
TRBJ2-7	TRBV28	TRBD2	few	TGTGCCAGCAGTTTAGAGTTAGCGGGAGGGCCATACGAGCAGTACTTC	CASSLELAGGPYEQYF
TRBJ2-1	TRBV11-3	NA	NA	TGTGCCAGCTTACCCGTGGCCGACAATGAGCAGTTCTTC	CASLPVADNEQFF
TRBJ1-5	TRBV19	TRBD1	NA	TGTGCCAGTAGTCCAAGGACAGGGTGGGCCAATCAGCCCCAGCATTTT	CASSPRTGWANQPQHF
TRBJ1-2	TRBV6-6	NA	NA	TGTGCCAGCAAGCATCTCGGCTACACCTTC	CASKHLGYTF
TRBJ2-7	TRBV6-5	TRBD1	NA	TGTGCCAGCAGGCGGGACAGGGGGCTAGGGGAGCAGTACTTC	CASRRDRGLGEQYF
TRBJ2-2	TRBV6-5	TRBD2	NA	TGTGCCAGCAGTTATAAGGGACTACTTAACACCGGGGAGCTGTTTTTT	CASSYKGLLNTGELFF
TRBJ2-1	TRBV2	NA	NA	TGTGCCAGCAGCGAATTGCTAACCGGGACAAGGCAGTTCTTC	CASSELLTGTRQFF
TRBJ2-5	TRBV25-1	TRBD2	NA	TGTGCCAGCAGGGGGGAGGGGAGGGAGACCCAGTACTTC	CASRGEGRETQYF
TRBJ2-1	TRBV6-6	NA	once	TGTGCCAGCACCCAGAGGGGGGCCGGCGTGGACAATGAGCAGTTCTTC	CASTQRGAGVDNEQFF
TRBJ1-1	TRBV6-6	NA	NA	TGTGCCAGCAGTTACTCGTCGGGGTTGAACACTGAAGCTTTCTTT	CASSYSSGLNTEAFF
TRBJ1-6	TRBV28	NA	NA	TGTGCCAGCAGCCTAGGGGGACAAGGCGCGCCCCTCCACTTT	CASSLGGQGAPLHF
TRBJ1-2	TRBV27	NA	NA	TGTGCCAGCAGTTTGAGGGGAAATGGAATCTATGGCTACACCTTC	CASSLRGNGIYGYTF
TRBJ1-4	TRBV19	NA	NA	TGTGCCAACGGTCCCCAACATCGGGAAAAACTGTTTTTT	CANGPQHREKLFF
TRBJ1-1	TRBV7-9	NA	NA	TGTGCCAGCAGCTTAGCAGGGGCTACTGAAGCTTTCTTT	CASSLAGATEAFF
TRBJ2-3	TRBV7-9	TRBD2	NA	TGTGCCAGCAGCCCCCGGACTAGCGGGAGGACAGATACGCAGTATTTT	CASSPRTSGRTDTQYF
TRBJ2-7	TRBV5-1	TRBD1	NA	TGCGCCAGCGCTGTCCCGGGACAGGGGCGGTACGAGCAGTACTTC	CASAVPGQGRYEQYF
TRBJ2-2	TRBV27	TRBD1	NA	TGTGCCAGCAGGACAGGGACCCTCCCCGGGGAGCTGTTTTTT	CASRTGTLPGELFF
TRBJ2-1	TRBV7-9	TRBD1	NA	TGTGCCAGCAGCGGCAGGGACAGACAGCAGTTCTTC	CASSGRDRQQFF
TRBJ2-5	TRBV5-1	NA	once	TGCGCCAGCACTCCGGAGGTTGGGTACCAAGAGACCCAGTACTTC	CASTPEVGYQETQYF
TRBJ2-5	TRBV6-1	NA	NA	TGTGCCAGCAGTGTCAGGGGTCAAGAGACCCAGTACTTC	CASSVRGQETQYF
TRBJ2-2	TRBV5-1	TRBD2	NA	TGCGCCAGCAGGGGTTTTAGCGGGAGTTCGGGTGACACCGGGGAGCTGTTTTTT	CASRGFSGSSGDTGELFF
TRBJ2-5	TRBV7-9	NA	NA	TGTGCCAGCAGCTCCCTGGCTATGACAGGACCCCAAGAGACCCAGTACTTC	CASSSLAMTGPQETQYF
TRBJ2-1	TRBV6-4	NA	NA	TGTGCCAGCAGCCTGGGGGCAAGGGTTGGAAATGAGCAGTTCTTC	CASSLGARVGNEQFF
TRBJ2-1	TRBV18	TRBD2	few	TGTGCCAGCTCACCACGGACTAGCGGGATAGGGAGTGAGCAGTTCTTC	CASSPRTSGIGSEQFF
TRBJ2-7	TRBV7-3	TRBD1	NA	TGTGCCAGCAGCCAAGGGACAGGGGGGTCAAGCTCCTACGAGCAGTACTTC	CASSQGTGGSSSYEQYF
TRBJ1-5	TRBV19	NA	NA	TGTGCCAGTAGTTTCAGCGATAGCAATCAGCCCCAGCATTTT	CASSFSDSNQPQHF
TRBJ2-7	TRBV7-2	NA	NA	TGTGCCAGCAGCTTGGGTTTCGGGACTCGGCAGTACTTC	CASSLGFGTRQYF
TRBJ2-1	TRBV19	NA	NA	TGTGCCAGTAGTATCGATGACTTCCGGAGCTCCTACAATGAGCAGTTCTTC	CASSIDDFRSSYNEQFF
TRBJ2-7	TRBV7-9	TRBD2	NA	TGTGCCAGCAGCTTAGCGGAATCTAGCGGTGCCTACGAGCAGTACTTC	CASSLAESSGAYEQYF
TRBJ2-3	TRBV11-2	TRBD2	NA	TGTGCCAGCAGCTTTCAATTACGCGGGAGAGCCGGAGATACGCAGTATTTT	CASSFQLRGRAGDTQYF